Listed below are T cell receptor beta chains from one sample, sequenced in a study of T-cell memory formation after mild COVID-19. Each CDR3 protein is one row after TCRdb ran MiXCR on the 5' RACE reads. The sample holds some 110,000 distinct CDR3 sequences; 9.5% to 15% are singletons and the top ten take around 25%. Sequenced sample: PBMCs or a T cell subset sorted from them (not recorded which). These receptors came from an adult woman who had mild COVID-19 (a few samples of this study predate the infection). Cell type and time point are not known. CDR3s include the opening cysteine and the closing phenylalanine or tryptophan. The order of the fields is V gene, D gene, CDR3 length, J gene, clone size, CDR3 DNA, CDR3 protein. D genes are given only for firm matches. For some rows the clone size is stated as once, few or many, or as a class when expanded; others skip it.

v_call: TRBV4-3; d_call: TRBD2; cdr3_length: 16; j_call: TRBJ2-3; clone_size: few; cdr3_nt: TGCGCCAGCAGCCAAGATTGGAGCGGGGGCACAGATACGCAGTATTTT; cdr3_aa: CASSQDWSGGTDTQYF
v_call: TRBV7-9; d_call: -; cdr3_length: 13; j_call: TRBJ1-3; clone_size: -; cdr3_nt: TGTGCCAGCAGCCCCCAAAGGGAACACACCATATATTTT; cdr3_aa: CASSPQREHTIYF
v_call: TRBV15; d_call: -; cdr3_length: 15; j_call: TRBJ1-5; clone_size: -; cdr3_nt: TGTGCCACCAGCTCGGAAAGGGTGAGCAATCAGCCCCAGCATTTT; cdr3_aa: CATSSERVSNQPQHF
v_call: TRBV20-1; d_call: -; cdr3_length: 13; j_call: TRBJ1-1; clone_size: few; cdr3_nt: TGCAGTGCTAGAGAGATCAGGGACACTGAAGCTTTCTTT; cdr3_aa: CSAREIRDTEAFF
v_call: TRBV5-6; d_call: TRBD1; cdr3_length: 16; j_call: TRBJ1-5; clone_size: few; cdr3_nt: TGTGCCAGCAGCTTATGGACAGGGTTCACCCCGCAGCCCCAGCATTTT; cdr3_aa: CASSLWTGFTPQPQHF
v_call: TRBV6-5; d_call: -; cdr3_length: 14; j_call: TRBJ2-7; clone_size: few; cdr3_nt: TGTGCCAGCAAACAGGACAGTGACACCTACGAGCAGTACTTC; cdr3_aa: CASKQDSDTYEQYF
v_call: TRBV19; d_call: TRBD1; cdr3_length: 13; j_call: TRBJ2-7; clone_size: few; cdr3_nt: TGTGCCAGTTCGGGACAGGGGGCTATCGAGCAGTACTTC; cdr3_aa: CASSGQGAIEQYF
v_call: TRBV15; d_call: -; cdr3_length: 15; j_call: TRBJ2-3; clone_size: -; cdr3_nt: TGTGCCACCAGCAGATCCAGGGGTAACACAGATACGCAGTATTTT; cdr3_aa: CATSRSRGNTDTQYF
v_call: TRBV20-1; d_call: TRBD2; cdr3_length: 16; j_call: TRBJ2-3; clone_size: few; cdr3_nt: TGCAGTGCTAGAAAGGTAGCGGGGGAGGTCACAGATACGCAGTATTTT; cdr3_aa: CSARKVAGEVTDTQYF
v_call: TRBV2; d_call: TRBD1; cdr3_length: 13; j_call: TRBJ2-5; clone_size: -; cdr3_nt: TGTGCCAGCAGTACGAGACAGGGAGAGACCCAGTACTTC; cdr3_aa: CASSTRQGETQYF
v_call: TRBV7-9; d_call: TRBD1; cdr3_length: 15; j_call: TRBJ2-3; clone_size: -; cdr3_nt: TGTGCCAGCAGCTTACGGACAGGGGTGGCAGATACGCAGTATTTT; cdr3_aa: CASSLRTGVADTQYF
v_call: TRBV7-9; d_call: -; cdr3_length: 12; j_call: TRBJ2-7; clone_size: -; cdr3_nt: TGTGCCAGCAGCTTAGGGCAGGGATGGCAGTACTTC; cdr3_aa: CASSLGQGWQYF
v_call: TRBV19; d_call: -; cdr3_length: 11; j_call: TRBJ2-7; clone_size: few; cdr3_nt: TGTGCCAGTAGTATTGGAGGCGAGCAGTACTTC; cdr3_aa: CASSIGGEQYF
v_call: TRBV13; d_call: TRBD2; cdr3_length: 14; j_call: TRBJ2-7; clone_size: -; cdr3_nt: TGTGCCAGCACCCAAGCGGGAGGGCCTCTCGAGCAGTACTTC; cdr3_aa: CASTQAGGPLEQYF
v_call: TRBV7-9; d_call: -; cdr3_length: 12; j_call: TRBJ2-7; clone_size: -; cdr3_nt: TGTGCCAGCAGCTTTACAGATTACGAGCAGTACTTC; cdr3_aa: CASSFTDYEQYF
v_call: TRBV24-1; d_call: -; cdr3_length: 14; j_call: TRBJ2-2; clone_size: -; cdr3_nt: TGTGCCGCCAGGTCACGGACGAACACCGGGGAGCTGTTTTTT; cdr3_aa: CAARSRTNTGELFF
v_call: TRBV13; d_call: -; cdr3_length: 14; j_call: TRBJ2-7; clone_size: -; cdr3_nt: TGTGCCAGCAGCTTTCTGGACACCGCCTACGAGCAGTACTTC; cdr3_aa: CASSFLDTAYEQYF
v_call: TRBV4-1; d_call: -; cdr3_length: 15; j_call: TRBJ1-1; clone_size: few; cdr3_nt: TGCGCCAGCAGCCAAAGGAAGACAGGGAACACTGAAGCTTTCTTT; cdr3_aa: CASSQRKTGNTEAFF
v_call: TRBV9; d_call: TRBD1; cdr3_length: 14; j_call: TRBJ1-5; clone_size: -; cdr3_nt: TGTGCCAGCAGCCCGGGACAGGGAGGGCAGCCCCAGCATTTT; cdr3_aa: CASSPGQGGQPQHF
v_call: TRBV11-2; d_call: TRBD2; cdr3_length: 19; j_call: TRBJ2-1; clone_size: few; cdr3_nt: TGTGCCAGCAGCCTAGCCCTAGTCTGGGAGGGGAGGGCCAGCAATGAGCAGTTCTTC; cdr3_aa: CASSLALVWEGRASNEQFF
v_call: TRBV9; d_call: -; cdr3_length: 14; j_call: TRBJ1-2; clone_size: -; cdr3_nt: TGTGCCAGCAGCGCCTGGGACGCTGGCTATGGCTACACCTTC; cdr3_aa: CASSAWDAGYGYTF
v_call: TRBV7-8; d_call: TRBD1; cdr3_length: 16; j_call: TRBJ2-3; clone_size: -; cdr3_nt: TGTGCCAGCAGCTTATTTGGGACAGCAAGCACAGATACGCAGTATTTT; cdr3_aa: CASSLFGTASTDTQYF
v_call: TRBV5-1; d_call: TRBD2; cdr3_length: 16; j_call: TRBJ2-3; clone_size: few; cdr3_nt: TGCGCCAGCAGCCTCAGGACTAGCCTTGGCACAGATACGCAGTATTTT; cdr3_aa: CASSLRTSLGTDTQYF
v_call: TRBV7-3; d_call: -; cdr3_length: 15; j_call: TRBJ2-2; clone_size: few; cdr3_nt: TGTGCCAGCAGCTCACCGACAGTAAACACCGGGGAGCTGTTTTTT; cdr3_aa: CASSSPTVNTGELFF
v_call: TRBV4-1; d_call: -; cdr3_length: 17; j_call: TRBJ2-3; clone_size: few; cdr3_nt: TGCGCCAGCAGCCAGAGGGGCAGCACGAGTAACACAGATACGCAGTATTTT; cdr3_aa: CASSQRGSTSNTDTQYF
v_call: TRBV7-9; d_call: -; cdr3_length: 16; j_call: TRBJ1-1; clone_size: few; cdr3_nt: TGTGCCAGCAGCTTCCTTCCTGGGGAATCGAACACTGAAGCTTTCTTT; cdr3_aa: CASSFLPGESNTEAFF
v_call: TRBV4-1; d_call: TRBD2; cdr3_length: 14; j_call: TRBJ2-7; clone_size: few; cdr3_nt: TGCGCCAGCAGCCAGGTCGGGGGGGGCTACGAGCAGTACTTC; cdr3_aa: CASSQVGGGYEQYF
v_call: TRBV7-9; d_call: -; cdr3_length: 13; j_call: TRBJ1-2; clone_size: few; cdr3_nt: TGTGCCAGCAGCTTAGGACAGCACTATGGCTACACCTTC; cdr3_aa: CASSLGQHYGYTF
v_call: TRBV4-1; d_call: -; cdr3_length: 15; j_call: TRBJ2-7; clone_size: few; cdr3_nt: TGCGCCAGCAGCCAAGCCTGGGACATCCTCTACGAGCAGTACTTC; cdr3_aa: CASSQAWDILYEQYF
v_call: TRBV12-3/TRBV12-4; d_call: TRBD2; cdr3_length: 16; j_call: TRBJ2-1; clone_size: -; cdr3_nt: TGTGCCATCCGAGCGTCATGGCGGGGGTCCTACAATGAGCAGTTCTTC; cdr3_aa: CAIRASWRGSYNEQFF
v_call: TRBV24-1; d_call: TRBD2; cdr3_length: 16; j_call: TRBJ2-1; clone_size: -; cdr3_nt: TGTGCCACCAGTGAGCTAGCGGGAGTGCCGGTCAATGAGCAGTTCTTC; cdr3_aa: CATSELAGVPVNEQFF
v_call: TRBV7-9; d_call: TRBD1; cdr3_length: 12; j_call: TRBJ2-5; clone_size: few; cdr3_nt: TGTGCCAGCGGACAGGGGAGAGAGACCCAGTACTTC; cdr3_aa: CASGQGRETQYF
v_call: TRBV15; d_call: TRBD1; cdr3_length: 13; j_call: TRBJ2-7; clone_size: few; cdr3_nt: TGTGCCACCAGCTACCGGGACAGATACGAGCAGTACTTC; cdr3_aa: CATSYRDRYEQYF
v_call: TRBV13; d_call: -; cdr3_length: 13; j_call: TRBJ2-7; clone_size: few; cdr3_nt: TGTGCCAGCAGCTTAAGAGGACGCTACGAGCAGTACTTC; cdr3_aa: CASSLRGRYEQYF
v_call: TRBV7-6; d_call: -; cdr3_length: 8; j_call: TRBJ1-5; clone_size: -; cdr3_nt: TGTGGTAGGAGGGCCCAGCATTTT; cdr3_aa: CGRRAQHF
v_call: TRBV7-9; d_call: TRBD1; cdr3_length: 14; j_call: TRBJ1-1; clone_size: -; cdr3_nt: TGTGCCAGCAGACTAGGGACAGGCAACACTGAAGCTTTCTTT; cdr3_aa: CASRLGTGNTEAFF
v_call: TRBV4-3; d_call: -; cdr3_length: 15; j_call: TRBJ2-1; clone_size: -; cdr3_nt: TGCGCCAGCAGCCACCGGGAGACCCACCTCTATGAGCAGTTCTTC; cdr3_aa: CASSHRETHLYEQFF
v_call: TRBV19; d_call: -; cdr3_length: 15; j_call: TRBJ2-1; clone_size: -; cdr3_nt: TGTGCCAGTAGTGAGGACCCTAGCTCCTACAATGAGCAGTTCTTC; cdr3_aa: CASSEDPSSYNEQFF
v_call: TRBV28; d_call: -; cdr3_length: 13; j_call: TRBJ2-5; clone_size: -; cdr3_nt: TGTGCCAGCAGCCCTGAAGGAGAAGAGACCCAGTACTTC; cdr3_aa: CASSPEGEETQYF
v_call: TRBV7-9; d_call: TRBD2; cdr3_length: 15; j_call: TRBJ2-7; clone_size: few; cdr3_nt: TGTGCCAGCAGCTTAGGCAGCGGGGGGGAACACGAGCAGTACTTC; cdr3_aa: CASSLGSGGEHEQYF
v_call: TRBV5-6; d_call: -; cdr3_length: 14; j_call: TRBJ2-5; clone_size: few; cdr3_nt: TGTGCCAGCAGCTTGGACCAATACCAAGAGACCCAGTACTTC; cdr3_aa: CASSLDQYQETQYF
v_call: TRBV4-3; d_call: -; cdr3_length: 17; j_call: TRBJ2-1; clone_size: -; cdr3_nt: TGCGCCAGCAGCCAAGTCTCGGGGGCGTGGTCCTACAATGAGCAGTTCTTC; cdr3_aa: CASSQVSGAWSYNEQFF
v_call: TRBV12-3/TRBV12-4; d_call: -; cdr3_length: 15; j_call: TRBJ2-3; clone_size: -; cdr3_nt: TGTGCCAGCACCCCCCCACTAACCACGGGGAATACGCAGTATTTT; cdr3_aa: CASTPPLTTGNTQYF
v_call: TRBV15; d_call: -; cdr3_length: 13; j_call: TRBJ2-3; clone_size: few; cdr3_nt: TGTGCCACCAGCAGAGGGGGGGCAGATACGCAGTATTTT; cdr3_aa: CATSRGGADTQYF
v_call: TRBV6-2/TRBV6-3; d_call: TRBD2; cdr3_length: 13; j_call: TRBJ2-7; clone_size: -; cdr3_nt: TGTGCCAGCAGTTCGGGACTAGCCCACGAGCAGTACTTC; cdr3_aa: CASSSGLAHEQYF
v_call: TRBV12-3/TRBV12-4; d_call: TRBD2; cdr3_length: 15; j_call: TRBJ2-7; clone_size: few; cdr3_nt: TGTGCCAGCAGTCCCACTAGCGGGAGAATGTGGGAGCAGTACTTC; cdr3_aa: CASSPTSGRMWEQYF
v_call: TRBV7-2; d_call: TRBD1; cdr3_length: 15; j_call: TRBJ2-4; clone_size: -; cdr3_nt: TGTGCCAGCAGCCCGTGGGACAGCGAGAAAAACATTCAGTACTTC; cdr3_aa: CASSPWDSEKNIQYF
v_call: TRBV9; d_call: TRBD1; cdr3_length: 15; j_call: TRBJ2-7; clone_size: few; cdr3_nt: TGTGCCAGCAGCGGGGGGGACAGGAACCCTCTCGAGCAGTACTTC; cdr3_aa: CASSGGDRNPLEQYF